Below are 32 T cell receptor beta chains sequenced from a single sample in a study of blood T cells in healthy people across ages. The authors ran a second PCR of about 6 to 11 cycles using a sample-barcoded 5' primer and a J-beta primer mix. MiXCR, applied by TCRdb to the 5' RACE reads, yields one record per CDR3 protein. The repertoire holds hundreds of thousands of distinct CDR3 sequences, approximately 25% seen once, with just under 9% in the top ten. The same data also contributed to another study, on T cells of mothers and their children.

Sequencing used blood. The origin of the receptors is a boy younger than 18 in good health.

This clonotype turned up a few times. This rearrangement joins TRBV2 to TRBJ1-4, with D uncertain. The CDR3 contains 15 residues. The V end was cut by 5 bases, the J end by 8 bases, with 18 bases between. Germline CDR1 and CDR2: SNHLY and FYNNEI. The chain's CDR3 is CASSLGSHGWEKLFF. In DNA form, the CDR3 reads TGTGCCAGCAGTTTGGGGTCCCACGGCTGGGAAAAACTGTTTTTT.

There are a few counts of this clonotype. This chain uses TRBV3-1 with TRBJ1-4; perhaps TRBD1 as D (6 bases). Germline V gene data show CDR1 as LGHDT and CDR2 as YNNKEL (reference sequence). This CDR3 is 15 amino acids long. V gave up 4 bases and J gave up 10 bases, with 19 bases separating them. CDR3 amino acids: CASSPKQGGSAKLFF. The CDR3 region has the DNA TGTGCCAGCAGCCCTAAACAAGGGGGGTCGGCAAAACTGTTTTTT. Looking up the rest from reference TRBV3-1 and TRBJ1-4 gives the full variable domain: DTAVSQTPKYLVTQMGNDKSIKCEQNLGHDTMYWYKQDSKKFLKIMFSYNNKELIINETVPNRFSPKSPDKAHLNLHINSLELGDSAVYFCASSPKQGGSAKLFFGSGTQLSVL.

This clonotype was observed a handful of times. The chain has TRBV7-2 and TRBJ2-1; D not certain. Germline loops: CDR1 SGHTA, CDR2 FQGNSA. The V end lost 4 bases, the J end lost 15 bases, and 13 bases lay between the germline ends. The CDR3 spans 11 residues. Here the CDR3 reads CASSYRYSPFF. CDR3 in DNA: TGTGCCAGCAGCTATAGGTATTCTCCGTTCTTC.

This clonotype appeared a few times. The chain has TRBV30 and TRBJ1-2; D is ambiguous. The V end was cut by 8 bases, the J end by 3 bases, with 16 bases between. Germline values: CDR1 GTSNPN, CDR2 SVGIG (reference sequence). The CDR3 is 13 residues long. The CDR3 DNA sequence: TGTGCCCAGACCCCGTATGGGGACTATGGCTACACCTTC. Residues: CAQTPYGDYGYTF.

V and J are TRBV20-1 and TRBJ2-1, with a tentative D call TRBD2 (6 bases). This CDR3 is built from 16 residues. Germline V CDR1 and CDR2: DFQATT, SNEGSKA (reference sequence). The germline V and J ends were trimmed by 6 bases and 4 bases, with 22 bases remaining between them. The CDR3 spells CSAPTGTGAGYNEQFF. CDR3 DNA: TGCAGTGCCCCCACCGGAACGGGAGCTGGATACAATGAGCAGTTCTTC.

The CDR3 DNA reads TGTGCCAGCAGCTTAACCAGGGCCCAAGAGACCCAGTACTTC. Amino acids: CASSLTRAQETQYF. This chain links TRBV7-2 with TRBJ2-5; perhaps TRBD1 as D (5 bases). CDR1 SGHTA and CDR2 FQGNSA come from the germline V gene. Deletions cut 2 bases from V and 1 base from J, with 8 bases between. The CDR3 runs 14 residues.

The chain carries TRBV20-1 and TRBJ1-1; perhaps TRBD1 as D (6 bases). The CDR3 consists of 13 residues. CDR1 is DFQATT, CDR2 SNEGSKA, per germline (reference sequence). The V end was cut by 6 bases, the J end by 5 bases, with 16 bases between. CDR3 nucleotide sequence: TGCAGTGCACAGGGAGGGGGGTATACTGAAGCTTTCTTT. This gives the protein CSAQGGGYTEAFF.

This clonotype was seen a few times. This chain joins TRBV7-8 and TRBJ2-4; tentatively, D is TRBD1 or TRBD2 (5 bases each). Germline V gene data show CDR1 as SGHVS and CDR2 as FQNEAQ. The ends were cut back, 6 bases at V and 0 bases at J, with 12 bases in the middle. The CDR3 loop spans 15 amino acids. The CDR3 DNA reads TGTGCCAGCAGTGAGGGGTTGCGAGCCAAAAACATTCAGTACTTC. Its translation is CASSEGLRAKNIQYF.

The chain uses TRBV24-1 and TRBJ1-2; a weak D match, TRBD1 (5 bases). V was cut by 2 bases and J by 3 bases, with 9 bases left in between. CDR3 length: 14 residues. Germline-derived CDR1 and CDR2 are KGHDR and SFDVKD. The CDR3, as DNA: TGTGCCACCAGTGATTCAGGGCCCTACTATGGCTACACCTTC. This translates into CATSDSGPYYGYTF.

This chain uses TRBV20-1 with TRBJ2-3; D is unresolved. The V and J ends lost 0 bases and 1 base respectively, with 11 bases between them. The CDR3 spans 15 residues. Germline-derived CDR1 and CDR2 are DFQATT and SNEGSKA (reference sequence). The CDR3 nucleotides read TGCAGTGCTAGAGATTCCGGCCGGGGCACAGATACGCAGTATTTT. Residues: CSARDSGRGTDTQYF.

This clonotype was seen a handful of times. The chain couples TRBV18 to TRBJ1-5, with 7 bases matching TRBD1. The CDR3 sequence is 15 residues long. In germline, CDR1 is KGHSH, CDR2 LQKENI. Germline trimming cut 2 bases from V and 3 bases from J; bases unmatched to any gene: 4. The DNA of the CDR3 is TGTGCCAGCTCACCAGAGGGACAGCTCAATCAGCCCCAGCATTTT. This gives the protein CASSPEGQLNQPQHF.

The genes are TRBV6-1 and TRBJ1-1; D perhaps matches TRBD1 (6 bases). Germline CDR1 MNHNS, CDR2 SASEGT. This CDR3 is built from 15 residues. V lost 5 bases and J 3 bases, leaving 16 bases between the germline ends. DNA of the CDR3: TGTGCCAGCAGTTTTTCGGCAGGGGATGACACTGAAGCTTTCTTT. It encodes CASSFSAGDDTEAFF.

The table lists this clonotype with a few counts. The V call is TRBV7-3, the J call TRBJ2-5; 11 bases fit TRBD2. The J call may be mistaken, given a closer DNA end match to TRBJ2-1. CDR1 SGHTA and CDR2 FQGTGA come from the germline V gene. This CDR3 region has 19 residues. CDR3 in amino acids: CASSLTGPLAGGLYNEQFF. CDR3 nucleotide sequence: TGTGCCAGCAGCTTAACGGGGCCCCTAGCGGGGGGTCTCTACAATGAGCAGTTCTTC.

In its sample, this clonotype was seen a few times. The V call is TRBV6-4, the J call TRBJ2-1, with D possibly being TRBD1 or TRBD2 (5 bases each). The V end lost 3 bases, the J end lost 1 base, and 13 bases lay between the germline ends. The CDR3 has 16 residues. CDR1 is MRHNA and CDR2 is SNTAGT in the germline V gene. The chain's CDR3 is CASSDTGLRSYNEQFF. CDR3 coding DNA: TGTGCCAGCAGTGATACGGGGCTACGATCCTACAATGAGCAGTTCTTC.

This clonotype has only a few counts. This sequence joins TRBV4-1 and TRBJ2-5, with TRBD2 matching 7 bases. From germline, CDR1 is MGHRA and CDR2 YSYEKL. This CDR3 has 14 amino acids. The trim removed 5 bases at V and 2 bases at J, leaving 5 bases unmatched. CDR3 in amino acids: CASSSGTKQETQYF. In DNA, the CDR3 is TGCGCCAGCAGCTCCGGGACTAAACAAGAGACCCAGTACTTC.

This clonotype was found a few times. V is TRBV24-1 and J is TRBJ2-2; unclear D gene. CDR1 is KGHDR, CDR2 SFDVKD, per germline. This CDR3 has 15 amino acids. Deletions cut 3 bases from V and 7 bases from J, with 14 bases between. The CDR3 DNA reads as TGTGCCACCAGTGATGAAAAAGGCGCCGGCGGGGAGCTGTTTTTT. Amino acid sequence: CATSDEKGAGGELFF.

This clonotype appeared a few times. The chain links TRBV5-6 to TRBJ2-4; D remains ambiguous. Per germline, CDR1 SGHDT and CDR2 YYEEEE. This CDR3 is 12 amino acids long. Trimming stripped 4 bases from V and 8 bases from J, with 10 bases between. The CDR3 nucleotides are TGTGCCAGCAGCCAACGACGGGACATTCAGTACTTC. It yields the protein CASSQRRDIQYF.

The chain carries TRBV29-1 and TRBJ1-2; 8 nucleotides line up with TRBD1. This CDR3 has 13 residues. V lost 6 bases and J lost 1; bases outside the gene matches: 4. Germline CDR1 reads SQVTM; CDR2 reads ANQGSEA. The CDR3 DNA sequence: TGCAGCGTCGGACAGGGAATTAACTATGGCTACACCTTC. It is translated as CSVGQGINYGYTF.

V gene TRBV4-1 combines with J gene TRBJ2-7, with TRBD1 matching 8 bases. There are 16 residues in the CDR3. Per the germline V gene, CDR1 is MGHRA and CDR2 is YSYEKL. The V gene end was trimmed by 0 bases and the J gene end by 0 bases; junction bases not matched to a gene: 4. The chain's CDR3 is CASSQDRQGSSYEQYF. CDR3 bases: TGCGCCAGCAGCCAAGACCGACAGGGGTCCTCCTACGAGCAGTACTTC.

This sequence joins TRBV9 and TRBJ2-3, with a weak D call TRBD1 (6 bases). Trimming pared 0 bases from V and 7 bases from J, leaving 18 bases between. The germline V gene encodes CDR1 SGDLS and CDR2 YYNGEE. The CDR3 length is 16 residues. The chain's CDR3 is CASSVGDPGVQNTQYF. DNA for the CDR3: TGTGCCAGCAGCGTAGGGGATCCAGGGGTACAAAATACGCAGTATTTT.

V is TRBV11-2 and J is TRBJ2-1; 7 bases fit TRBD2. The germline V gene has CDR1 SGHAT and CDR2 FQNNGV. The CDR3 contains 22 residues. J lost 0 bases, V lost 2 bases, and 22 bases had no gene match. The CDR3 loop is CASSLQRGGSERYAHSYNEQFF. In DNA, the CDR3 is TGTGCCAGCAGCTTACAGCGGGGAGGGTCAGAAAGGTATGCCCACTCCTACAATGAGCAGTTCTTC.

This clonotype was counted between two and nine times. This chain connects TRBV29-1 to TRBJ2-3; tentatively, D is TRBD2 (5 bases). The CDR3 totals 15 residues. The V and J ends lost 0 bases and 0 bases respectively, with 10 bases between them. Germline V gives CDR1 SQVTM, CDR2 ANQGSEA. The CDR3 region is CSVEEAEDSTDTQYF. Here the CDR3 DNA reads TGCAGCGTTGAAGAAGCGGAAGATAGCACAGATACGCAGTATTTT.

The V gene is TRBV14, the J gene TRBJ2-5; D tentatively reads TRBD1 or TRBD2 (5 bases each). The J call may not be correct, given that the DNA end is closer to TRBJ2-1. The CDR3 is 20 residues long. Germline V gives CDR1 SGHDN, CDR2 FVKESK. The CDR3 loop reads CASSPATRGSGNFRYNEQFF. The CDR3 DNA reads TGTGCCAGCAGCCCAGCGACAAGGGGTTCGGGGAACTTTCGGTACAATGAGCAGTTCTTC.

At least ten counts were recorded for this clonotype. The chain couples TRBV5-1 to TRBJ2-7, with 11 bases fitting TRBD1. J lost 7 bases, V lost 4 bases, and 7 bases had no gene match. Germline assignment: CDR1 SGHRS and CDR2 YFSETQ. The CDR3 is made up of 14 amino acids. The CDR3 loop is CASSIGQGALEQYF. CDR3 coding DNA: TGCGCCAGCAGCATTGGACAGGGGGCGCTTGAGCAGTACTTC.

There are a few counts of this clonotype. This CDR3 reads CASSQEDRGSGELFF. The CDR3 DNA reads TGCGCCAGCAGCCAAGAAGACAGGGGGTCCGGGGAGCTGTTTTTT. The rearrangement joins TRBV4-3 to TRBJ2-2; 9 bases agree with TRBD1. There are 15 residues in the CDR3. Germline V gives CDR1 LGHNA, CDR2 YSLEER. Unmatched junction bases numbered 2, after V lost 0 bases and J lost 6 bases.

The chain employs TRBV28 and TRBJ1-5; D uncertain. The germline gives CDR1 MDHEN, CDR2 SYDVKM. V was shortened by 7 bases and J by 7 bases, with 17 bases between the two germline ends. The CDR3 runs to 14 residues. This CDR3 reads CASMQRLEWQPQHF. The CDR3 nucleotides are TGTGCCAGCATGCAACGGTTAGAGTGGCAGCCCCAGCATTTT.

The chain recombines TRBV11-3 with TRBJ2-1; D call uncertain. The J call is in doubt because the DNA end fits TRBJ2-5 better. CDR1 and CDR2 from the germline V gene are SGHNT and YENEEA. This CDR3 is built from 12 residues. The CDR3 is CASSIQYVDQYF. CDR3 DNA sequence: TGTGCCAGCAGTATCCAGTATGTCGACCAGTACTTC.

The V gene is TRBV7-2, the J gene TRBJ2-5; D possibly corresponds to TRBD2 (5 bases). The germline V gene encodes CDR1 SGHTA and CDR2 FQGNSA. V dropped 6 bases and J dropped 5 bases, with 16 bases sitting between them. The CDR3 loop spans 14 amino acids. The CDR3 DNA reads TGTGCCAGCAGGAAGGGCCTAGCAAGGGAGACCCAGTACTTC. It specifies CASRKGLARETQYF.

This rearrangement joins TRBV29-1 to TRBJ1-2; D remains ambiguous. This CDR3 is 13 amino acids long. Germline V CDR1 and CDR2: SQVTM, ANQGSEA. V gave up 4 bases and J gave up 0 bases, with 9 bases separating them. The CDR3 coding sequence is TGCAGCGTTGGGGAGGGCCCTAACTATGGCTACACCTTC. Protein: CSVGEGPNYGYTF.

This clonotype occurred a few times. This chain joins TRBV7-8 and TRBJ2-5; TRBD1 might be the D (6 bases). The DNA end favors TRBJ2-7, so the J call may be wrong. This CDR3 has 16 amino acids. Germline V gene data show CDR1 as SGHVS and CDR2 as FQNEAQ. The CDR3 protein is CASSGKIGTFDYEQYF. DNA for the CDR3: TGTGCCAGCAGCGGGAAGATCGGGACATTTGACTACGAGCAGTACTTC.

There are a few counts of this clonotype. The chain recombines TRBV7-2 with TRBJ1-2; 8 nucleotides align to TRBD1. The V gene's germline CDR1 is SGHTA and CDR2 FQGNSA. The CDR3 sequence is 16 residues long. V dropped 3 bases and J dropped 4; count of bases not matched to a gene: 10. The chain's CDR3 is CASSLQGGQGGYGYTF. The CDR3 coding sequence is TGTGCCAGCAGCTTGCAGGGAGGACAGGGAGGCTATGGCTACACCTTC.

This chain connects TRBV10-3 to TRBJ2-3; 14 bases are a match to TRBD2. Germline V CDR1 and CDR2: ENHRY, SYGVKD. Trimming cost V 3 bases and J 2 bases; bases outside gene matches: 10. CDR3 size: 19 residues. The CDR3 DNA reads TGTGCCATCAGTGATTCCGGGACTAGCGGGAGACCGTTCACAGATACGCAGTATTTT. Encoded protein: CAISDSGTSGRPFTDTQYF.